This TCR beta chain was captured in a study of CD8+CD57+ T cells in acquired aplastic anemia. For the study at large: Sorted cells (CD4+ and CD8+) yielded DNA amounts that averaged roughly 3 ug.

All patients picked for sequencing had shown, by flow cytometry, an expansion of CD8+CD57+ cells. A severe acquired aplastic anemia diagnosis applied to all patients. It was genomic DNA that served as the template for profiling TCR beta VDJ and CDR3. MiXCR, run by TCRdb on the reads, gives a single entry per CDR3 protein. The data hold a few hundred thousand distinct CDR3 sequences, with under 60% observed a single time. This clonotype was detected once. The V gene's germline CDR1 is ENHRY and CDR2 SYGVKD. The V and J ends lost 3 bases and 1 base respectively, with 9 bases between them. The CDR3 has 14 residues.

J is TRBJ1-1 and V is TRBV10-3; possible D gene TRBD1, 5 bases. The TCR originated in a human donor with aplastic anemia. Sequenced material: sorted CD4+, CD8+, or CD8+CD57+ T cells (not recorded which) from PBMCs. The CDR3 region is CAISDRDRNTEAFF. CDR3 DNA: TGTGCCATCAGTGATCGAGACAGGAACACTGAAGCTTTCTTT.